A single T cell receptor (beta chain) is shown here with its context. This clonotype was seen just once. Its target antigen remains unknown. No much larger clone is present one base from it, and per-base qualities are unavailable. Resting on one read, the evidence is weak. The germline V gene gives CDR1 as MDHEN and CDR2 as SYDVKM. Measured from the cysteine to the phenylalanine, the CDR3 is 12 residues long. The kept DNA is CDR3 alone, 36 bases in frame from the first base. Trimming costs V 0 bases and J 5 bases, and their ends lie 2 bases apart. Peripheral blood CD8+ and CD4+ T cells from healthy donors, Susac syndrome patients and multiple sclerosis patients were profiled by high-throughput TCR beta sequencing. Multiple sclerosis controls were treatment-naive patients with stable or active relapsing-remitting disease fulfilling revised McDonald criteria. Bulk CD8+ and CD4+ T cells were purified magnetically by negative isolation, whereas CD8+ TEMRA cells were enriched by FACS. Blood was drawn into EDTA tubes, processed within 24 hours, and PBMCs were isolated by density gradient centrifugation. PBMCs destined for TCR sequencing were cryopreserved in liquid nitrogen and later thawed in a 37 °C water bath. The sorted or isolated CD4+, CD8+ and CD8+ TEMRA cells reached a purity of at least 90%.

The data originate from a study of CD8 T cells in Susac syndrome (dated by TCRdb to between 2018 and 2020). In terms of the full investigation: Repertoire sequencing was used to test whether CD8+ T cell activation and differentiation in Susac syndrome was antigen driven. The study compared CD8+ T cell repertoire clonality among about a dozen healthy donors, 14 Susac syndrome patients and about 16 multiple sclerosis patients.

RNA was extracted with the RNeasy kit and about 0.5 to 1 ug was reverse transcribed using random hexamers. TCR beta CDR3 regions were amplified with the immunoSEQ multiplex PCR assay covering 54 Vbeta and 13 Jbeta segments. PCR amplification bias was corrected using a synthetic template baseline for primer optimization and computational correction. The authors' analysis ran thus. Reads were assigned to V, D and J genes according to IMGT and analyzed in immunoSEQ Analyzer, with only productive sequences retained. Clonality was computed as one minus Shannon entropy normalized by log2 of the number of productive unique sequences. For each patient and control, public and private clones were evaluated among the 100 most prevalent clones. Clones were defined as Susac-specific when absent from the healthy and MS cohorts, from roughly 1,000 published viral clones and from other ImmuneACCESS disease sequences. TCRdb reworked the public reads: Q25 trimming with fastp, MiXCR clone assembly, productive beta chains retained. One record per CDR3 amino acid sequence lists the most common genes and DNA. None of the V and J calls come from the authors' own analysis; TCRdb made them. This sample holds some 150,000 distinct CDR3 sequences; 85% to 95% were observed only once. The ten biggest clones cover 0.2% to 0.25% of the sample.

Broad study findings and their caveats: The TCR sequencing and HLA analysis was acknowledged to have included a relatively small number of individuals.

Recombination joined TRBV28 with TRBJ1-5; the D gene cannot be named for sure. Material for sequencing was CD8+ T cells from PBMCs. The clonotype was recovered from a human donor with multiple sclerosis. The encoded CDR3 is CASSLWDQPQHF. Read as DNA, the sequence is TGTGCCAGCAGTTTATGGGATCAGCCCCAGCATTTT.